This T cell receptor beta chain was profiled in a study of blood T cells in healthy people across ages. In terms of origin and age, donors were healthy Caucasian individuals from Russia aged about 6 to 95. Findings and caveats of the study: Estimated diversity across one million T cells was deemed an underestimate.

Trimming took off 0 bases at V and 2 bases at J, with 12 bases between the two ends. The CDR3 consists of 15 residues. The germline CDR1 and CDR2 sequences are SGDLS and YYNGEE. Primed by a sample-barcoded 5' primer and a J-beta primer mix, a second PCR proceeded for 7 to 11 cycles. CDR3-containing paired-end reads numbered at least 2.5 million in each sample. TCRdb re-called the 5' RACE reads with MiXCR, one entry per CDR3 protein. The sample comprises hundreds of thousands of distinct CDR3 sequences, 25% to 35% of which are singletons, and over 3.5% rests with the top ten. As regards this clonotype: Its matching antigen is unknown.

The same sample was also studied in work on T cells of mothers and their children. Per that study: Maternal samples each gave over 8.5 million TCR beta CDR3 reads, and child samples about 3 million each.

Sequencing used blood. The V and J genes are TRBV9 and TRBJ2-7; TRBD2 might be the D (6 bases). The clonotype originates from a boy aged 2 to 9 in good health. This CDR3 is CASSVEGTSPYEQYF. Here the CDR3 DNA reads TGTGCCAGCAGCGTAGAAGGGACTTCTCCCTACGAGCAGTACTTC.